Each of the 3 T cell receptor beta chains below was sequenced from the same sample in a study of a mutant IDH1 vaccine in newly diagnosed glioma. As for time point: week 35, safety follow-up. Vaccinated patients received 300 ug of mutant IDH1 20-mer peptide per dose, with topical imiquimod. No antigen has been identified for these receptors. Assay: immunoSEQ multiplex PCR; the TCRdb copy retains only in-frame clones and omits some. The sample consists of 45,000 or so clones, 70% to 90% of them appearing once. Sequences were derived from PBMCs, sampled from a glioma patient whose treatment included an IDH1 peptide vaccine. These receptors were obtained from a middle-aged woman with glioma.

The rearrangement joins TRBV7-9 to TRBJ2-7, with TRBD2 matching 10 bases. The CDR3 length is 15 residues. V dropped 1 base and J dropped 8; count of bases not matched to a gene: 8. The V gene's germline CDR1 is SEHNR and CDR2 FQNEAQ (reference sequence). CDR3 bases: TGTGCCAGCAGCTTAGGAACTAGCGGGAATGAAAAGCAGTACTTC. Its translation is CASSLGTSGNEKQYF.

CDR3 region: CASSYQGTTEAFF. In DNA form, the CDR3 reads TGTGCCAGCAGTTACCAGGGAACAACTGAAGCTTTCTTT. V is TRBV6-5 and J is TRBJ1-1; weak D call: TRBD1 (5 bases). Germline CDR1 is MNHEY and CDR2 is SVGAGI. V lost 2 bases and J 5 bases, leaving 9 bases between the germline ends. The CDR3 runs 13 residues.

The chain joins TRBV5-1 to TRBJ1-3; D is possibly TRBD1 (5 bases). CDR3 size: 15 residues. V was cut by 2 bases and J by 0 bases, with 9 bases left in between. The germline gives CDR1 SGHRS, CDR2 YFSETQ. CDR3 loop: CASSFDSYSGNTIYF. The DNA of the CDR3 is TGCGCCAGCAGCTTCGACAGTTACTCTGGAAACACCATATATTTT.